These T cell receptor beta chains were read from a single sample in a study of beta chain features in type 1 diabetes. Produced via immunoSEQ multiplex PCR; TCRdb's table is partial and in-frame only. The sample consists of around 300,000 clones, roughly 8% of them appearing once. Sequencing was performed on central memory CD4+ T cells from blood. The source is a woman aged 18-29 years in good health. The CDR3 runs from the conserved cysteine through the conserved F or W. D genes are given only for firm matches. Rows give clone size only sometimes, using once, few, many, or a class for an expanded clone.

D gene	V gene	J gene	clone size	CDR3 DNA	CDR3 protein
.	TRBV28	TRBJ2-3	.	TGTGCCAGCAGTTTGTTCCGGACAGGCACAGATACGCAGTATTTT	CASSLFRTGTDTQYF
.	TRBV6-5	TRBJ1-1	.	TGTGCCAGCAGACCCGCGGGCAGGGCGAACACTGAAGCTTTCTTT	CASRPAGRANTEAFF
.	TRBV6-1	TRBJ1-1	few	TGTGCCAGCAGTGGATCCGGGTCCCTGAACACTGAAGCTTTCTTT	CASSGSGSLNTEAFF
TRBD1	TRBV7-9	TRBJ2-2	.	TGTGCCAGCAGCCCCGATTGGGGGACAGGGGCTTCGAACACCGGGGAGCTGTTTTTT	CASSPDWGTGASNTGELFF
TRBD1	TRBV4-1	TRBJ1-2	few	TGCGCCAGCAGCCAAGTGGGGGACAGGGGCTATGGCTACACCTTC	CASSQVGDRGYGYTF
.	TRBV29-1	TRBJ1-2	.	TGCAGCGTCCTCCAAGTCTTGGGAGGTAGGAGCGGCTACACCTTC	CSVLQVLGGRSGYTF
.	TRBV15	TRBJ2-7	few	TGTGCCACCAGCAGGACAGCCTCCTACGAGCAGTACTTC	CATSRTASYEQYF
TRBD1	TRBV4-3	TRBJ2-3	.	TGCGCCAGCAGCCAAGTCTACAGGGGTTTGGATACGCAGTATTTT	CASSQVYRGLDTQYF
.	TRBV28	TRBJ1-2	few	TGTGCCAGCAGTTCAGGACAGTATTATGGCTACACCTTC	CASSSGQYYGYTF
.	TRBV9	TRBJ1-5	few	TGTGCCAGCAGCGTAGCGGGGGGGAGTCAGCCCCAGCATTTT	CASSVAGGSQPQHF
.	TRBV20-1	TRBJ2-1	few	TGCAGTGCCCAACAGGTTGGCGAGCAGTTCTTC	CSAQQVGEQFF
.	TRBV6-1	TRBJ2-7	.	TGTGCCAGCAGTAGGACTTCGAGCTCCTACGAGCAGTACTTC	CASSRTSSSYEQYF
.	TRBV6-5	TRBJ1-1	few	TGTGCCAGCAGTTACTCAAGGGGAGAGGGTATCACTGAAGCTTTCTTT	CASSYSRGEGITEAFF
TRBD1	TRBV5-1	TRBJ2-1	few	TGCGCCAGCAGCTTGGGAACAGGGGCCTACAATGAGCAGTTCTTC	CASSLGTGAYNEQFF
TRBD2	TRBV30	TRBJ2-1	.	TGTGCCTGGGAGGGGAGGGCTCTTTACAATGAGCAGTTCTTC	CAWEGRALYNEQFF
.	TRBV11-2	TRBJ2-3	few	TGTGCCAGCAGCCCGCCCTGGAGCACAGATACGCAGTATTTT	CASSPPWSTDTQYF
.	TRBV11-3	TRBJ2-5	few	TGTGCCAGCAGCTTAGATAAGGGGAAGACCCAGTACTTC	CASSLDKGKTQYF
TRBD1	TRBV6-5	TRBJ1-2	few	TGTGCCAGCAGTTCCCCGCAGGGGGACGGGACCTTC	CASSSPQGDGTF
.	TRBV10-3	TRBJ2-3	.	TGTGCCATCGGTGTGCGGACTAAGGGCACAGATACGCAGTATTTT	CAIGVRTKGTDTQYF
.	TRBV28	TRBJ1-1	few	TGTGCCAGCAGCTCCACCCCCGAACCTTTCTTT	CASSSTPEPFF
.	TRBV2	TRBJ1-2	few	TGTGCCAGCAGTGAACTACTTAACTATGGCTACACCTTC	CASSELLNYGYTF
TRBD1	TRBV9	TRBJ1-1	few	TGTGCCAGCAGCGTTCGGGACAGGGGCACTGAAGCTTTCTTT	CASSVRDRGTEAFF
TRBD2	TRBV7-9	TRBJ2-7	few	TGTGCCAGCAGCATTAGCGGGAGGGCCGGCGAGCAGTACTTC	CASSISGRAGEQYF
.	TRBV7-3	TRBJ1-2	few	TGTGCCAGCAGCTTATATGGGGACCCCAATCGGACCTTC	CASSLYGDPNRTF
TRBD1	TRBV9	TRBJ2-7	.	TGTGCCAGCAGCCCCACCAGACAGGGAGCACCCGAGCAGTACTTC	CASSPTRQGAPEQYF
TRBD1	TRBV19	TRBJ1-2	.	TGTGCCAGTAGTCCCGGGACAGGGTACGGCTACACCTTC	CASSPGTGYGYTF
TRBD2	TRBV7-7	TRBJ2-5	.	TGTGCCAGCAGCGCGACTAGCGGGACCCAAGGCACCCAGTACTTC	CASSATSGTQGTQYF
.	TRBV29-1	TRBJ1-2	.	TGCAGCGTTGAAGAAGGGCTGGGGGCGAGCGGCTACACCTTC	CSVEEGLGASGYTF
.	TRBV7-2	TRBJ2-1	few	TGTGCCAGCAGCCGGGACACCAGGGACGATGAGCAGTTCTTC	CASSRDTRDDEQFF
.	TRBV7-6	TRBJ2-5	.	TGTGCCAGCAGCTTACATGGCAGGCAAGAGACCCAGTACTTC	CASSLHGRQETQYF
.	TRBV7-8	TRBJ1-6	.	TGTGCCAGCAGCCTAGAGGGTTCACCCCTCCACTTT	CASSLEGSPLHF
TRBD2	TRBV7-2	TRBJ2-5	many	TGTGCCAGCAGCCACGGGAGGGACCAAGAGACCCAGTACTTC	CASSHGRDQETQYF
TRBD2	TRBV18	TRBJ2-1	few	TGTGCCAGCTCAGGACTAGGCAATGAGCAGTTCTTC	CASSGLGNEQFF
.	TRBV2	TRBJ2-1	few	TGTGCCAGCAGCGGAACAGCCCTAACGGACTATGAGCAGTTCTTC	CASSGTALTDYEQFF
.	TRBV29-1	TRBJ1-3	.	TGCAGCGTCGATCCCGTATCTGGAAACACCATATATTTT	CSVDPVSGNTIYF
TRBD1	TRBV6-6	TRBJ1-1	many	TGTGCCAGCGGAAAGACAGGGGTGAACACTGAAGCTTTCTTT	CASGKTGVNTEAFF
TRBD1	TRBV27	TRBJ1-1	few	TGTGCCAGCAGGACAATACGGACAGGGGTGTTAACTGAAGCTTTCTTT	CASRTIRTGVLTEAFF
.	TRBV7-3	TRBJ2-5	.	TGTGCCAGCAGCCCGGGGATACTAGTTTCAGAGACCCAGTACTTC	CASSPGILVSETQYF
TRBD2	TRBV7-2	TRBJ2-7	few	TGTGCCAGCAGCACCCTCCCTAGCGGCTCCTACGAGCAGTACTTC	CASSTLPSGSYEQYF
TRBD1	TRBV7-3	TRBJ1-2	few	TGTGCCAGCAGGGGACAGGGAGGGGCTACTAACTATGGCTACACCTTC	CASRGQGGATNYGYTF
.	TRBV7-3	TRBJ2-6	few	TGTGCCAGCAGCTCCCCGGGTGCTGGAGGCAACGTCCTGACTTTC	CASSSPGAGGNVLTF
.	TRBV18	TRBJ1-5	.	TGTGCCAGCTCACCCGCGGGAGGGCGTAGCAATCAGCCCCAGCATTTT	CASSPAGGRSNQPQHF
TRBD2	TRBV7-9	TRBJ2-3	.	TGTGCCAGCAGCTTAACTAGCGGAGATACGCAGTATTTT	CASSLTSGDTQYF
.	TRBV19	TRBJ1-1	many	TGTGCCAGTAGTATAGGAGCGACAGTGAACACTGAAGCTTTCTTT	CASSIGATVNTEAFF
.	TRBV4-2	TRBJ2-3	.	TGTGCCAGCAGCCAAGCGTCAGGGGGCACAGATACGCAGTATTTT	CASSQASGGTDTQYF
.	TRBV28	TRBJ1-4	.	TGTGCCAGCAGTTTATCCACAGGGTTATCTAATGAAAAACTGTTTTTT	CASSLSTGLSNEKLFF
.	TRBV18	TRBJ1-2	many	TGTGCCAGCTCACCACGGGACACTAACTATGGCTACACCTTC	CASSPRDTNYGYTF